This TCR beta chain is drawn from a study of cytomegalovirus exposure and HLA in healthy donors. PCR was performed using 60 Vbeta and 13 Jbeta primers. The protocol was immunoSEQ multiplex PCR, while the TCRdb copy is restricted to in-frame clones and leaves out a portion. Altogether around 140,000 clones are present, approximately 87% being singletons, with the ten largest covering more than 4.5%. This CDR3 spans 14 amino acids. V was cut by 0 bases and J by 2 bases, with 8 bases left in between. Germline lookup yields CDR1 SGHTS and CDR2 YDEGEE. The origin of this receptor is a woman younger than 45 in good health and CMV-seronegative. Sequencing input: PBMCs. This sequence joins TRBV5-8 and TRBJ2-5; no reliable D call. The CDR3 protein is CASSLAHLQETQYF. CDR3 nucleotide sequence: TGTGCCAGCAGCTTGGCGCACTTACAAGAGACCCAGTACTTC. Using reference TRBV5-8 and TRBJ2-5 for the parts outside the CDR3, the full variable domain is EAGVTQSPTHLIKTRGQQATLRCSPISGHTSVYWYQQALGLGLQFLLWYDEGEERNRGNFPPRFSGRQFPNYSSELNVNALELEDSALYLCASSLAHLQETQYFGPGTRLLVL.